The 24 T cell receptor beta chains below come from one sample, sequenced in a study of identical twins. MiXCR, run by TCRdb on the 5' RACE reads, gives a single entry per CDR3 protein. The sample includes fewer than 500,000 distinct CDR3 sequences, around 15% of them seen just once. These same data were also listed under a study on yellow fever vaccine responses in identical twins.

Sequencing input: CD4+ T cells sorted from blood. These receptors were collected from a woman aged 18-29 years in good health.

Points on this clonotype: One junction end does not reproduce the germline sequence, and a read error may be involved. The chain recombines TRBV20-1 with TRBJ2-3, with a tentative D call TRBD2 (5 bases). The CDR3 length is 17 residues. The germline V gene has CDR1 DFQATT and CDR2 SNEGSKA (reference sequence). CDR3 residues: CCARDYLRLPTGDTQYF. The CDR3 DNA sequence: TGCTGTGCTAGAGACTACTTACGGTTACCTACCGGAGATACGCAGTATTTT.

Comments on this clonotype: As the CDR3 is not closed by the conserved phenylalanine or tryptophan, this likely results from a read error. The V and J genes are TRBV28 and TRBJ2-2; D unresolved. V gave up 3 bases and J gave up 1 base, with 6 bases separating them. This CDR3 is built from 14 residues. Germline values: CDR1 MDHEN, CDR2 SYDVKM. CDR3 protein: CASSFLQNTGELFL. The CDR3 DNA is TGTGCCAGCAGTTTCCTACAGAACACCGGGGAGCTGTTTTTA.

This clonotype was seen a few times. The chain combines TRBV21-1 with TRBJ2-5; the table assigns TRBD1, which was not confirmed against the DNA. TRBV21-1 is a listed pseudogene. This CDR3 region has 18 residues. CDR3 in amino acids: CASSNQKGDRGGQETQYF. CDR3 nucleotides: TGTGCCAGCAGCAACCAAAAGGGGGACAGGGGGGGGCAAGAGACCCAGTACTTC.

In this sample, this clonotype turned up many times. This sequence joins TRBV29-1 and TRBJ2-3; 10 bases agree with TRBD2. V shed 3 bases, J shed 0 bases, and the junction held 3 bases outside the gene matches. The germline gives CDR1 SQVTM, CDR2 ANQGSEA. This CDR3 has 15 residues. As DNA, the CDR3 is TGCAGCGTTGATGCACTAGCGGGGAGCACAGATACGCAGTATTTT. This encodes CSVDALAGSTDTQYF.

This clonotype has only a few counts. For the CDR3, the DNA is TGCAGTGCCTCCAGGGGCTCCCTAAAAAACATTCAGTACTTC. This translates into CSASRGSLKNIQYF. This sequence joins TRBV20-1 and TRBJ2-4; D possibly corresponds to TRBD1 (6 bases). Germline V CDR1 and CDR2: DFQATT, SNEGSKA (reference sequence). V was trimmed by 6 bases and J by 4 bases, leaving 16 bases between them. This CDR3 spans 14 amino acids.

The V call is TRBV28, the J call TRBJ2-5; D perhaps matches TRBD2 (5 bases). The CDR3 consists of 13 residues. Germline V lookup: CDR1 MDHEN, CDR2 SYDVKM. The V end was cut by 5 bases, the J end by 3 bases, with 10 bases between. CDR3 sequence reads: CASSPPAEETQYF. The CDR3 DNA reads TGTGCCAGCAGTCCCCCAGCGGAAGAGACCCAGTACTTC.

This clonotype was observed at least ten times. The chain couples TRBV5-1 to TRBJ1-1, with D maybe TRBD1 (5 bases). Trimming took 1 base from V and 1 from J, leaving 8 bases between them. CDR3 size: 14 residues. Germline assignment: CDR1 SGHRS and CDR2 YFSETQ. CDR3 in amino acids: CASSLFGGNTEAFF. The CDR3 DNA reads as TGCGCCAGCAGCTTGTTTGGGGGGAACACTGAAGCTTTCTTT.

This clonotype was picked up many times. The gene calls are TRBV12-3 or TRBV12-4 and TRBJ2-2; 10 positions match TRBD1. The CDR3 is made up of 20 amino acids. V lost 6 bases, J lost 3 bases, and 19 bases stayed unmatched. CDR3 nucleotides: TGTGCCAGCAGGGGGGGGAATACCGTCCACGGGACAGGGGACACCGGGGAGCTGTTTTTT. It specifies CASRGGNTVHGTGDTGELFF.

This clonotype was detected only a few times. The gene calls are TRBV20-1 and TRBJ1-1, with a tentative D call TRBD1 (6 bases). The CDR3 contains 12 residues. Germline V gene sequence: CDR1 DFQATT, CDR2 SNEGSKA (reference sequence). Trimming left V 5 bases short and J 13 bases short, with 20 bases between. The CDR3 DNA reads as TGCAGTGCTCGCACAGGGACCTCCTCGAATTTCTTT. It encodes CSARTGTSSNFF.

V is TRBV6-5 and J is TRBJ2-5; 8 bases are a match to TRBD2. Germline loops: CDR1 MNHEY, CDR2 SVGAGI. The CDR3 runs 16 residues. Unmatched junction bases numbered 5, after V lost 0 bases and J lost 2 bases. CDR3 nucleotide sequence: TGTGCCAGCAGTTACTCGTCGGCTAGCGGGCAAGAGACCCAGTACTTC. Translated, it gives CASSYSSASGQETQYF.

The chain recombines TRBV28 with TRBJ2-7, with TRBD1 matching 8 bases. Germline V gene lookup returns CDR1 MDHEN and CDR2 SYDVKM. The CDR3 is made up of 15 amino acids. The V segment lost 5 bases and the J segment 5 bases; nucleotides outside the gene matches: 11. The CDR3 DNA reads as TGTGCCAGCAGTACGCAGGGGGCGATTGCCCACGAGCAGTACTTC. As protein: CASSTQGAIAHEQYF.

This clonotype was counted ten times or more. The chain is built from TRBV29-1 and TRBJ2-7, with 7 positions matching TRBD1. Germline CDR1 SQVTM, CDR2 ANQGSEA. The length of the CDR3 is 14 residues. The V segment lost 4 bases and the J segment 3 bases; nucleotides outside the gene matches: 9. In DNA form, the CDR3 reads TGCAGCGTTGGAAAGACAGGGAGCAGCTACGAGCAGTACTTC. This codes for CSVGKTGSSYEQYF.

The chain links TRBV7-2 to TRBJ2-1; D might be TRBD2 (5 bases). From germline, CDR1 is SGHTA and CDR2 FQGNSA. Trimming took 5 bases from V and 3 from J, leaving 11 bases between them. The CDR3 is 14 amino acids. The CDR3 coding sequence is TGTGCCAGCAGCCCCGGACTTCACTACAATGAGCAGTTCTTC. Amino acid sequence: CASSPGLHYNEQFF.

This chain connects TRBV3-1 to TRBJ2-1; D unresolved. V was pared by 4 bases and J by 1 base, with 8 bases between. This CDR3 comprises 14 residues. Germline V gives CDR1 LGHDT, CDR2 YNNKEL (reference sequence). The CDR3: CASSRWQSYNEQFF. CDR3 bases: TGTGCCAGCAGCCGGTGGCAGTCCTACAATGAGCAGTTCTTC.

CDR3: CASSPGAGQKSSYEQYF. CDR3 bases: TGTGCCAGCAGCCCGGGGGCGGGACAGAAAAGCTCCTACGAGCAGTACTTC. The chain links TRBV7-9 to TRBJ2-7; the D gene is possibly TRBD1 (7 bases). CDR1 is SEHNR, CDR2 FQNEAQ, per germline (reference sequence). V lost 5 bases and J 0 bases, leaving 20 bases between the germline ends. The CDR3 has 17 residues.

This chain connects TRBV6-5 to TRBJ1-6; D is ambiguous. Trimming stripped 4 bases from V and 9 bases from J, with 19 bases between. Germline CDR1 is MNHEY and CDR2 is SVGAGI. This CDR3 is built from 16 residues. Written as DNA, the CDR3 is TGTGCCAGCAGTTCCACCCTCAGTCCCATGGCTTCACCCCTCCACTTT. This codes for CASSSTLSPMASPLHF.

The chain is built from TRBV12-3 or TRBV12-4 and TRBJ2-7; 10 nucleotides align to TRBD1. V dropped 7 bases and J dropped 4; count of bases not matched to a gene: 4. This CDR3 has 13 residues. CDR3 in amino acids: CASKGQGGYEQYF. The CDR3 DNA follows: TGTGCCAGCAAAGGACAGGGGGGGTACGAGCAGTACTTC.

The CDR3: CASSSPGRDYYGYTF. In DNA form, the CDR3 reads TGTGCCAGCAGCTCCCCGGGCAGGGACTATTATGGCTACACCTTC. The chain couples TRBV9 to TRBJ1-2, with D tentatively TRBD1 (5 bases). Trimming took off 4 bases at V and 5 bases at J, with 18 bases between the two ends. The CDR3 sequence is 15 residues long. Germline V gene lookup returns CDR1 SGDLS and CDR2 YYNGEE.

This clonotype has just a few counts. The genes are TRBV20-1 and TRBJ1-2, with unresolved D. Germline lookup yields CDR1 DFQATT and CDR2 SNEGSKA (reference sequence). The CDR3 contains 14 residues. Trimming took off 0 bases at V and 3 bases at J, with 11 bases between the two ends. The CDR3 loop is CSARDDGRHYGYTF. The CDR3 region has the DNA TGCAGTGCTAGAGATGACGGCAGGCACTATGGCTACACCTTC.

V usage is TRBV18 and J usage is TRBJ2-1; 8 bases line up with TRBD1. The CDR3 consists of 14 residues. V dropped 6 bases and J dropped 4; count of bases not matched to a gene: 5. The germline V gene encodes CDR1 KGHSH and CDR2 LQKENI. The CDR3 loop reads CASSPGQAYNEQFF. The CDR3 DNA sequence: TGTGCCAGCTCTCCGGGACAGGCATACAATGAGCAGTTCTTC.

This clonotype was seen a few times. The rearrangement joins TRBV11-3 to TRBJ2-3, with TRBD2 identical over 13 bases. Germline loops: CDR1 SGHNT, CDR2 YENEEA. The CDR3 sequence is 16 residues long. Trimming removed 5 bases from V and 4 bases from J; junction bases left unmatched: 6. Here the CDR3 DNA reads TGTGCCAGCAGCGCCGGACTAGCGGGAGTTGCAGATACGCAGTATTTT. As protein: CASSAGLAGVADTQYF. Full variable domain (rest looked up from reference TRBV11-3 and TRBJ2-3): EAGVVQSPRYKIIEKKQPVAFWCNPISGHNTLYWYLQNLGQGPELLIRYENEEAVDDSQLPKDRFSAERLKGVDSTLKIQPAELGDSAVYLCASSAGLAGVADTQYFGPGTRLTVL.

In its sample, this clonotype was seen a few times. The chain uses TRBV6-2 or TRBV6-3 and TRBJ2-7; the D is unclear. The CDR3 runs 13 residues. V lost 9 bases and J 3 bases, leaving 15 bases between the germline ends. In germline, CDR1 is MNHEY, CDR2 SVGEGT. Here the CDR3 DNA reads TGTGCCAGTTCGCAGAGACAATTCTACGAGCAGTACTTC. Translating it yields CASSQRQFYEQYF.

This clonotype was detected ten times or more. The chain is built from TRBV28 and TRBJ2-1, with 7 nucleotides matching TRBD1. Germline V gene sequence: CDR1 MDHEN, CDR2 SYDVKM. J gave up 0 bases and V 2 bases, and 4 bases lay outside the gene matches. The CDR3 has 16 residues. CDR3 DNA: TGTGCCAGCAGTTTACCGGGACAGCACTCCTACAATGAGCAGTTCTTC. It translates to CASSLPGQHSYNEQFF.

CDR3 bases: TGCAGTGCTAGTAATCCGGCTCGGTCCTACGAGCAGTACTTC. As protein: CSASNPARSYEQYF. J is TRBJ2-7 and V is TRBV20-1; D call uncertain. Germline-derived CDR1 and CDR2 are DFQATT and SNEGSKA (reference sequence). CDR3 length: 14 residues. V shed 3 bases and J shed 1 base, with 13 bases lying between them.